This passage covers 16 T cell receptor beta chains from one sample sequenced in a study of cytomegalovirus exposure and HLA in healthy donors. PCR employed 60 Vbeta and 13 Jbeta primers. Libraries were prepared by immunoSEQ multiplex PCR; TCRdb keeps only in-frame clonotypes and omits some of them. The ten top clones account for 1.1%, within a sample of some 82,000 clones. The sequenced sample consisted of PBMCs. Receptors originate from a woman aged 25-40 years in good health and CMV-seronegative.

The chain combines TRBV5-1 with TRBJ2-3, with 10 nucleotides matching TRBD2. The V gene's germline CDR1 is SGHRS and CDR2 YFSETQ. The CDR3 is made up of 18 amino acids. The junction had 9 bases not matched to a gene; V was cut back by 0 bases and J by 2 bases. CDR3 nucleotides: TGCGCCAGCAGCTTGGGGCCCGATAGCGGGGGGCCCACAGATACGCAGTATTTT. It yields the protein CASSLGPDSGGPTDTQYF.

CDR3 residues: CASSPTTGGSYGYTF. The CDR3 DNA is TGTGCCAGCAGCCCGACGACAGGGGGGTCGTATGGCTACACCTTC. V and J are TRBV28 and TRBJ1-2; 9 bases align to TRBD1. The CDR3 is made up of 15 amino acids. Germline-derived CDR1 and CDR2 are MDHEN and SYDVKM. The V and J ends lost 6 bases and 5 bases, in that order; junction bases with no gene match: 10.

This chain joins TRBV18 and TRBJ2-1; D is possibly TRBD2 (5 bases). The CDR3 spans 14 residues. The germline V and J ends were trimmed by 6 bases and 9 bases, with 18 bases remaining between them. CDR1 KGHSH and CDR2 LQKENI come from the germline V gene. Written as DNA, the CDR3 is TGTGCCAGCTCCCGGAATTCTCTTGAGGGTGAGCAGTTCTTC. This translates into CASSRNSLEGEQFF. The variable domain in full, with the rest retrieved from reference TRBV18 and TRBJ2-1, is NAGVMQNPRHLVRRRGQEARLRCSPMKGHSHVYWYRQLPEEGLKFMVYLQKENIIDESGMPKERFSAEFPKEGPSILRIQQVVRGDSAAYFCASSRNSLEGEQFFGPGTRLTVL.

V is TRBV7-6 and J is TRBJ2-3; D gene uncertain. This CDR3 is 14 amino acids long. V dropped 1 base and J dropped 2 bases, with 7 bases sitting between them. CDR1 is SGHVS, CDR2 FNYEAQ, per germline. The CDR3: CASSLDAATDTQYF. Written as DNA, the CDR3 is TGTGCCAGCAGCTTAGACGCGGCCACAGATACGCAGTATTTT.

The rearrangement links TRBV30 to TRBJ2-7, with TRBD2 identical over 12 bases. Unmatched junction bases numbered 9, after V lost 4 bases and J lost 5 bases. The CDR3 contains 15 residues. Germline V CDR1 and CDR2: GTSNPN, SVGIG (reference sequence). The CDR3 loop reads CAWNPVGLAGHEQYF. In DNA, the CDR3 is TGTGCCTGGAATCCAGTAGGACTAGCGGGGCACGAGCAGTACTTC.

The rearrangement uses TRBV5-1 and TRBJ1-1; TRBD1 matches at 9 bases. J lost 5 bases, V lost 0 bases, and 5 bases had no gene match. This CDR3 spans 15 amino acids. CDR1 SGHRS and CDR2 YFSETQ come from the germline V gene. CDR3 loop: CASSLDVTGGTEAFF. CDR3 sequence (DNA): TGCGCCAGCAGCTTGGATGTGACAGGGGGGACTGAAGCTTTCTTT.

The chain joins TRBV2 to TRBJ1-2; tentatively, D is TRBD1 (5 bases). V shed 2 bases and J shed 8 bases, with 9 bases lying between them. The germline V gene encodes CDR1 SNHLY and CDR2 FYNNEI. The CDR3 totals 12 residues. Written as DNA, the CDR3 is TGTGCCAGCAGTGAACGCAGGGAAGGCTACACCTTC. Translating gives CASSERREGYTF.

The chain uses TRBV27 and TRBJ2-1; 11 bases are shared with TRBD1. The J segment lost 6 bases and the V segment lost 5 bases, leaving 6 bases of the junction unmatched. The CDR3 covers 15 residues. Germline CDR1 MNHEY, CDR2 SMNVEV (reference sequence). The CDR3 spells CASSRTGTGGNEQFF. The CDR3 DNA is TGTGCCAGCAGTCGTACCGGGACAGGGGGCAATGAGCAGTTCTTC.

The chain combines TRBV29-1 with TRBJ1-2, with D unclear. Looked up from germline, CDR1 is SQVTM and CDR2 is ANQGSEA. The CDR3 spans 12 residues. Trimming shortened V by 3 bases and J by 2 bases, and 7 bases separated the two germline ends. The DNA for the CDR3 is TGCAGCGTTGAGAGCAACAACTATGGCTACACCTTC. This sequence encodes CSVESNNYGYTF.

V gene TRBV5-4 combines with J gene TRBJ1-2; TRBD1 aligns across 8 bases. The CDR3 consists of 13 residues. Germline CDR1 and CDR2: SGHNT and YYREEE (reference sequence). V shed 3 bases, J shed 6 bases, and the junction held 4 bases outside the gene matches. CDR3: CASSSQGAHGYTF. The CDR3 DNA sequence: TGTGCCAGCAGCTCCCAGGGGGCGCATGGCTACACCTTC.

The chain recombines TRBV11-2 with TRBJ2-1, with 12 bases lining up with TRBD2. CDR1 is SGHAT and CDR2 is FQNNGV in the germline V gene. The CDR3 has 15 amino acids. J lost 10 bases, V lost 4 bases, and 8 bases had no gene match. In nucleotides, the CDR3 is TGTGCCAGCAGCTCCCAGCTAGCGGGAGGGCGAGAGCAGTTCTTC. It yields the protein CASSSQLAGGREQFF.

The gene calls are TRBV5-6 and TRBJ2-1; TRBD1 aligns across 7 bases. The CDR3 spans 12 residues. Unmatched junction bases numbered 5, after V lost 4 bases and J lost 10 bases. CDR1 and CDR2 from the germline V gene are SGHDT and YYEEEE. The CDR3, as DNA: TGTGCCAGCAGCCATAACAGGGGAGAGCAGTTCTTC. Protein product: CASSHNRGEQFF.

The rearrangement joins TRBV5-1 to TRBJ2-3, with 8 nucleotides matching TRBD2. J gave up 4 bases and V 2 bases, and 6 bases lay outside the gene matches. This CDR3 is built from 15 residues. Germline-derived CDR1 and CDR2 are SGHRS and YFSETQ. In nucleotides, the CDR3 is TGCGCCAGCAGCTTACTAACGGGAGGGGCAGATACGCAGTATTTT. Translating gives CASSLLTGGADTQYF.

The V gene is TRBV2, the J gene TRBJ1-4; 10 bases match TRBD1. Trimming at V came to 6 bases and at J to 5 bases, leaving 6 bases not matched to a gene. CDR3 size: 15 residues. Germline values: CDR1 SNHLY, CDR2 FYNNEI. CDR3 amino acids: CASRTMGQGNEKLFF. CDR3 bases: TGTGCCAGCAGAACGATGGGACAGGGGAATGAAAAACTGTTTTTT.

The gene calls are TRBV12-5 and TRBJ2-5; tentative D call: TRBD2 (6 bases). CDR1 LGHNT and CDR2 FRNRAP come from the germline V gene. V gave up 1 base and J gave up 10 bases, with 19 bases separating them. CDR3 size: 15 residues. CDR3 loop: CASGLALPGGRDQYF. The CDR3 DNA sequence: TGTGCTAGTGGTTTGGCCCTCCCCGGGGGAAGGGACCAGTACTTC.

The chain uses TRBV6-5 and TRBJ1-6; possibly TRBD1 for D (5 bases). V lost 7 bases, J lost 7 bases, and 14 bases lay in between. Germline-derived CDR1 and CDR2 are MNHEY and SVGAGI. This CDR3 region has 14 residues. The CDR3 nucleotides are TGTGCCAGCACCCGTGCCGGGGGGAATTCACCCCTCCACTTT. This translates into CASTRAGGNSPLHF.